The TCR beta chain described here comes from a study of blood T cell repertoires in COVID-19. Study as a whole: Sites across the United States, Italy and Spain contributed samples from acute and convalescent COVID-19. In each case, the material was cDNA or gDNA derived from T cells, B-cell-depleted T cells, or PBMCs.

How the authors handled the data: Amplified reference gene primers provided the basis for estimating nucleated cell counts. The table came from immunoSEQ multiplex PCR; TCRdb's copy has only in-frame clones and leaves some out. V and J calls and clone size are those listed in that table; D and trimming were worked out from the DNA. The sample holds 120,000 or so clones, approximately 81% seen once. Germline CDR1 is SGHTA and CDR2 is FQGNSA. The trim removed 5 bases at V and 5 bases at J, leaving 8 bases unmatched. This CDR3 comprises 17 residues. The receptor's source is a woman between 50 and 59 years old with acute or convalescent COVID-19. The sequenced sample was peripheral blood. V is TRBV7-2 and J is TRBJ2-5, with 16 bases matching TRBD2. As DNA, the CDR3 is TGTGCCAGCAGCGACGGGACTAGCGGGGGGGGACGGGAGACCCAGTACTTC. Translated, it gives CASSDGTSGGGRETQYF. Using reference TRBV7-2 and TRBJ2-5 for the parts outside the CDR3, the full variable domain is GAGVSQSPSNKVTEKGKDVELRCDPISGHTALYWYRQSLGQGLEFLIYFQGNSAPDKSGLPSDRFSAERTGGSVSTLTIQRTQQEDSAVYLCASSDGTSGGGRETQYFGPGTRLLVL.